This TCR beta chain was obtained from a study of T-cell reconstitution after alpha-beta-depleted transplantation in children. Unique molecular identifiers were incorporated when the TCRbeta library was constructed. TCRdb re-called the PCR reads with MiXCR, one entry per CDR3 protein. This table has about 610,000 distinct CDR3 sequences, more than 9% appearing once. This clonotype was observed a few times. V shed 6 bases and J shed 4 bases, with 19 bases lying between them. CDR1 is MNHEY, CDR2 SMNVEV, per germline (reference sequence). This CDR3 has 17 residues. Here the sequenced sample was PBMCs from the stem cell graft donor, taken from the stem cell graft. The chain uses TRBV27 and TRBJ1-6, with D possibly being TRBD1 (6 bases). The TCR was taken from a human donor who donated a stem cell graft to a child with acute myeloid leukemia. Written as DNA, the CDR3 is TGTGCCAGCAGCCAGACTACCGGGACAAAATATAATTCACCCCTCCACTTT. This codes for CASSQTTGTKYNSPLHF.